This T cell receptor (beta chain) was identified in a study of T cells after yellow fever vaccination. V was pared by 0 bases and J by 1 base, with 7 bases between. Germline loops: CDR1 SGDLS, CDR2 YYNGEE. The CDR3 totals 14 residues. For TCR, cDNA came from 5'RACE template switching, which added a universal primer site and UMIs. Each CDR3 protein gets one entry after TCRdb re-called the 5' RACE reads with MiXCR. Of around 140,000 distinct CDR3 sequences in the sample, around 7.7% were seen once. The study, taken as a whole, reports: Some clonotypes were seen in both the CD4 and the CD8 compartments. These made up a small share and likely arose from convergent recombination. Weaker, the secondary response had a peak occurring faster, on day 5 versus 15. Reappearance after the booster was observed for most primary-vaccination clones (roughly 96% CD4, approximately 90% CD8).

This clonotype has more than one count but fewer than ten. Its antigen is unknown. This sequence was found in a man aged 30 to 39 who received the YFV17D yellow fever vaccine. The sequencing here drew on CD4+ T cells sorted from PBMCs, taken 5 days after the yellow fever booster vaccination. This chain links TRBV9 with TRBJ2-5; possibly TRBD2 for D (5 bases). The CDR3 reads CASSVGLAQETQYF. Here the CDR3 DNA reads TGTGCCAGCAGCGTAGGTCTAGCCCAAGAGACCCAGTACTTC.